Below, one T cell receptor beta chain is given with its context. Its target is unknown. All the donors were Caucasian adults who lived in Nashville, Tennessee. It was into CD45RA+ naive and CD45RA-negative memory subsets that the CD4+ cells were split. The data are from a study of shared clonotypes between healthy human individuals. Repertoires were generated with immunoSEQ multiplex PCR, while TCRdb's copy carries only in-frame clones and drops some. The sample shows about 680,000 clones, around 67% of them seen only once. This CDR3 comprises 15 residues. CDR1 is LNHDA and CDR2 is SQIVND in the germline V gene (reference sequence). V was pared by 3 bases and J by 2 bases, with 8 bases between. Study-wide results and limits: Relative to their counterparts shared across all four donors, non-shared clonotypes exhibited diminished generation probabilities.

This receptor was taken from a woman aged 30 to 39 in good health. Sample: memory CD4+ T cells sorted from blood. Indicated subset: CD45RA-negative fraction. The chain joins TRBV19 to TRBJ2-6; unclear D gene. The CDR3 here is CASSIDQPGANVLTF. The CDR3 DNA sequence: TGTGCCAGTAGTATTGACCAGCCTGGGGCCAACGTCCTGACTTTC.